One and the same sample provided the 29 T cell receptor beta chains below, sequenced in a study of T cells in localized non-small cell lung cancer. The repertoire was sequenced with immunoSEQ multiplex PCR; TCRdb's copy has only in-frame clones and lacks some. The sample has some 15,000 clones; around 87% are singletons. The sequencing here drew on peripheral blood mononuclear cells, taken before any cancer treatment. Every receptor here comes from a woman aged 35-75 years with stage III lung adenocarcinoma.

The chain carries TRBV27 and TRBJ1-3; D unclear. The CDR3 consists of 14 residues. CDR1 MNHEY and CDR2 SMNVEV come from the germline V gene (reference sequence). Trimming removed 6 bases at V and 4 bases at J, with 13 bases between. CDR3 DNA sequence: TGTGCCAGCAGCCCTGAGCGGGTGGGAAACACCATATATTTT. It yields the protein CASSPERVGNTIYF.

V usage is TRBV6-5 and J usage is TRBJ2-6; D may be TRBD2 (5 bases). In germline, CDR1 is MNHEY, CDR2 SVGAGI. This CDR3 is 16 amino acids long. V shed 0 bases and J shed 0 bases, with 6 bases lying between them. Written as DNA, the CDR3 is TGTGCCAGCAGTTACTCCGGGATCTCTGGGGCCAACGTCCTGACTTTC. Residues: CASSYSGISGANVLTF.

V and J are TRBV27 and TRBJ1-1, with D perhaps matching TRBD1 (5 bases). The CDR3 consists of 18 residues. Trimming shortened V by 5 bases and J by 0 bases, and 22 bases separated the two germline ends. Germline values: CDR1 MNHEY, CDR2 SMNVEV (reference sequence). Written as DNA, the CDR3 is TGTGCCAGCAGTGGGGTTTGGGGACTCCATAACCTGAACACTGAAGCTTTCTTT. Amino acids: CASSGVWGLHNLNTEAFF.

The chain carries TRBV30 and TRBJ1-1, with 11 bases fitting TRBD1. Germline lookup yields CDR1 GTSNPN and CDR2 SVGIG (reference sequence). Trimming cost V 4 bases and J 4 bases; bases outside gene matches: 5. CDR3 length: 14 amino acids. CDR3 DNA: TGTGCCTGGACCAGGACAGGGGGCACCACTGAAGCTTTCTTT. Encoded protein: CAWTRTGGTTEAFF.

The V call is TRBV5-1, the J call TRBJ2-7; TRBD1 aligns across 9 bases. This CDR3 contains 15 residues. Germline trimming cut 4 bases from V and 11 bases from J; bases unmatched to any gene: 16. In germline, CDR1 is SGHRS, CDR2 YFSETQ. CDR3 coding DNA: TGCGCCAGCAGCACGGACCTATCCGGGACAGGGAGGGAGTACTTC. Protein product: CASSTDLSGTGREYF.

The chain joins TRBV28 to TRBJ1-1, with TRBD1 matching over 7 bases. Germline trimming cut 5 bases from V and 3 bases from J; bases unmatched to any gene: 6. Germline V gene sequence: CDR1 MDHEN, CDR2 SYDVKM. The CDR3 covers 14 residues. The DNA for the CDR3 is TGTGCCAGCAGTCCAGGGGGGTTTTACACTGAAGCTTTCTTT. This encodes CASSPGGFYTEAFF.

CDR3 residues: CASSDAGGSLGTQYF. The CDR3 bases are TGTGCCAGCAGTGACGCGGGAGGGTCCTTAGGGACCCAGTACTTC. The rearrangement uses TRBV2 and TRBJ2-5; 9 bases agree with TRBD2. Looked up from germline, CDR1 is SNHLY and CDR2 is FYNNEI. The V gene end was trimmed by 3 bases and the J gene end by 7 bases; junction bases not matched to a gene: 9. This CDR3 spans 15 amino acids.

The genes are TRBV6-5 and TRBJ2-5; maybe TRBD2 (6 bases). Germline V gives CDR1 MNHEY, CDR2 SVGAGI. CDR3 length: 13 amino acids. V gave up 7 bases and J gave up 4 bases, with 13 bases separating them. The CDR3 is CASTAVGGETQYF. The CDR3 nucleotides read TGTGCCAGCACCGCGGTGGGAGGAGAGACCCAGTACTTC.

The genes are TRBV2 and TRBJ1-6; 8 positions match TRBD1. After removal of 2 bases from V and 7 bases from J, the junction contained 4 bases not matched to a gene. The CDR3 extends over 15 amino acids. Germline V gene lookup returns CDR1 SNHLY and CDR2 FYNNEI. The CDR3, as DNA: TGTGCCAGCAGTGAACAAGGGACAGGCAATTCACCCCTCCACTTT. It codes for CASSEQGTGNSPLHF. The full variable domain, with the rest looked up from reference TRBV2 and TRBJ1-6, is EPEVTQTPSHQVTQMGQEVILRCVPISNHLYFYWYRQILGQKVEFLVSFYNNEISEKSEIFDDQFSVERPDGSNFTLKIRSTKLEDSAMYFCASSEQGTGNSPLHFGNGTRLTVT.

The V and J genes are TRBV10-3 and TRBJ2-5; 12 bases align to TRBD1. The V and J ends lost 3 bases and 5 bases, in that order; junction bases with no gene match: 4. The germline CDR1 and CDR2 sequences are ENHRY and SYGVKD. The CDR3 consists of 15 residues. CDR3: CAISEGTGGAETQYF. CDR3 nucleotide sequence: TGTGCCATCAGTGAAGGGACAGGGGGCGCGGAGACCCAGTACTTC.

This clone has more than one count but fewer than ten. The chain couples TRBV10-3 to TRBJ1-2; 10 bases map to TRBD1. CDR1 and CDR2 (germline): ENHRY, SYGVKD. V lost 10 bases to trimming and J lost 1 base; unmatched junction nucleotides: 9. The CDR3 contains 15 residues. The CDR3 nucleotides read TGTGCCACGACCGGGACAGGGGATAGTAACTATGGCTACACCTTC. Translating gives CATTGTGDSNYGYTF.

This chain uses TRBV27 with TRBJ2-2; D may match TRBD1 or TRBD2 (5 bases each). Germline V gene sequence: CDR1 MNHEY, CDR2 SMNVEV (reference sequence). The V end lost 6 bases, the J end lost 5 bases, and 16 bases lay between the germline ends. The CDR3 has 15 residues. The CDR3 nucleotides are TGTGCCAGCAGCTCTAAGGGGAGACTTACCGGGGAGCTGTTTTTT. Its translation: CASSSKGRLTGELFF.

The rearrangement joins TRBV5-6 to TRBJ1-5, with D possibly TRBD1 on 5 matching bases. Germline V CDR1 and CDR2: SGHDT, YYEEEE. The CDR3 is 12 amino acids. The V end lost 3 bases, the J end lost 11 bases, and 12 bases lay between the germline ends. In DNA, the CDR3 is TGTGCCAGCAGCTACGGGTGGGGGTCCCAGCATTTT. Amino acids: CASSYGWGSQHF.

The V and J genes are TRBV5-1 and TRBJ2-7; 7 nucleotides match TRBD1. The CDR3 contains 12 residues. Germline-derived CDR1 and CDR2 are SGHRS and YFSETQ. The V segment lost 4 bases and the J segment 4 bases; nucleotides outside the gene matches: 2. CDR3 sequence: CASSPRGYEQYF. CDR3 nucleotides: TGCGCCAGCAGCCCCAGGGGGTACGAGCAGTACTTC.

The J gene is TRBJ2-1, the V gene TRBV12-2; the D call TRBD2 from the table was never checked on the DNA. TRBV12-2 is recorded as a pseudogene. The CDR3 runs 19 residues. The CDR3 region has the DNA TGTGCAAGTCGCTTAGCGCCGGCGGGGAACAACCGAATCAACAATGAGCAGTTCTTC. Residues: CASRLAPAGNNRINNEQFF.

This chain uses TRBV6-5 with TRBJ1-3; D is possibly TRBD1 (5 bases). V was cut by 7 bases and J by 2 bases, with 6 bases left in between. The CDR3 extends over 12 amino acids. Germline CDR1 reads MNHEY; CDR2 reads SVGAGI. CDR3 residues: CASTGAGNTIYF. The CDR3 coding sequence is TGTGCCAGCACGGGGGCTGGAAACACCATATATTTT.

The rearrangement joins TRBV29-1 to TRBJ2-4; the match to TRBD1 covers 9 bases. The germline V gene has CDR1 SQVTM and CDR2 ANQGSEA. V shed 6 bases and J 5 bases; nucleotides not matched to a gene: 5. The CDR3 loop spans 13 amino acids. CDR3 sequence: CSVGGQGQNIQYF. CDR3 DNA sequence: TGCAGCGTGGGGGGACAGGGCCAAAACATTCAGTACTTC.

This clone was detected only once. The chain recombines TRBV4-2 with TRBJ1-1, with D tentatively TRBD1 (6 bases). Trimming took 0 bases from V and 4 from J, leaving 12 bases between them. CDR3 length: 15 amino acids. CDR1 and CDR2 (germline): LGHNA, YNFKEQ. In DNA, the CDR3 is TGTGCCAGCAGCCAAGATATGGGGGCGGTCACTGAAGCTTTCTTT. This translates into CASSQDMGAVTEAFF.

J is TRBJ1-2 and V is TRBV19, with D tentatively TRBD1 (5 bases). The germline V gene has CDR1 LNHDA and CDR2 SQIVND (reference sequence). The CDR3 spans 13 residues. V was trimmed by 6 bases and J by 2 bases, leaving 10 bases between them. CDR3 sequence reads: CASSPGLNYGYTF. Here the CDR3 DNA reads TGTGCCAGTAGCCCGGGACTGAACTATGGCTACACCTTC.

The chain couples TRBV5-1 to TRBJ2-3; 8 positions match TRBD2. J gave up 12 bases and V 2 bases, and 2 bases lay outside the gene matches. Germline values: CDR1 SGHRS, CDR2 YFSETQ. CDR3 length equals 11 residues. In DNA, the CDR3 is TGCGCCAGCAGCTTTAGCGGGGCCCAGTATTTT. Translation gives CASSFSGAQYF.

As regards this clone: Because the CDR3's place on the DNA is in doubt, the DNA is left out and the CDR3 is given as listed by TCRdb. This chain links TRBV25-1 with TRBJ2-5; no check of the table's D call, TRBD1, against the DNA was made. CDR1 and CDR2 from the germline V gene are MGHDK and SYGVNS. The CDR3 spans 15 residues, counting both ends. This CDR3 is CASSEFGPGVETQYF.

This clone came up a few times. The chain has TRBV7-9 and TRBJ1-1; D unresolved. Trimming left V 1 base short and J 4 bases short, with 13 bases between. The CDR3 has 15 residues. Germline V gene data show CDR1 as SEHNR and CDR2 as FQNEAQ (reference sequence). CDR3 loop: CASSLGNSGSTEAFF. CDR3 in DNA: TGTGCCAGCAGCTTAGGCAACTCGGGGAGCACTGAAGCTTTCTTT.

CDR3 sequence: CAWSVRGADTQYF. In DNA form, the CDR3 reads TGTGCCTGGAGTGTACGAGGAGCAGATACGCAGTATTTT. The chain employs TRBV30 and TRBJ2-3; D is unclear. The CDR3 runs 13 residues. Trimming shortened V by 0 bases and J by 4 bases, and 8 bases separated the two germline ends. Germline CDR1 is GTSNPN and CDR2 is SVGIG (reference sequence).

The V gene is TRBV6-6, the J gene TRBJ2-3; D is ambiguous. The CDR3 length is 14 residues. V lost 2 bases, J lost 0 bases, and 6 bases lay in between. Per germline, CDR1 MNHNY and CDR2 SVGAGI (reference sequence). In DNA, the CDR3 is TGTGCCAGCAGTTACGGGCAGAGCACAGATACGCAGTATTTT. Its protein is CASSYGQSTDTQYF.

The chain combines TRBV6-1 with TRBJ2-7, with 7 nucleotides matching TRBD1. CDR1 and CDR2 from the germline V gene are MNHNS and SASEGT. This CDR3 spans 14 amino acids. V lost 6 bases and J lost 0; bases outside the gene matches: 5. The CDR3 coding sequence is TGTGCCAGCAGCACGGACAGGAGCTCCTACGAGCAGTACTTC. This codes for CASSTDRSSYEQYF.

The chain is built from TRBV6-1 and TRBJ1-2; D may be TRBD1 (5 bases). Trimming stripped 6 bases from V and 3 bases from J, with 17 bases between. CDR1 and CDR2 from the germline V gene are MNHNS and SASEGT. This CDR3 is 15 amino acids long. The CDR3 loop is CASRGVSPWDYGYTF. DNA for the CDR3: TGTGCCAGCAGAGGGGTCTCTCCATGGGACTATGGCTACACCTTC.

The chain is built from TRBV27 and TRBJ1-4; TRBD1 might be the D (6 bases). The length of the CDR3 is 15 residues. V lost 4 bases, J lost 5 bases, and 14 bases lay in between. CDR1 MNHEY and CDR2 SMNVEV come from the germline V gene (reference sequence). CDR3 nucleotide sequence: TGTGCCAGCAGTTCCCCAGGGGCAGGGAATGAAAAACTGTTTTTT. Translation gives CASSSPGAGNEKLFF.

In its sample, this clone was seen once. J is TRBJ1-6 and V is TRBV18; TRBD1 might be the D (6 bases). The germline gives CDR1 KGHSH, CDR2 LQKENI. This CDR3 spans 17 amino acids. Trimming pared 6 bases from V and 0 bases from J, leaving 15 bases between. For the CDR3, the DNA is TGTGCCAGCTCTTACCTAGGGGGGAGCTCCTATAATTCACCCCTCCACTTT. Its protein product is CASSYLGGSSYNSPLHF.

This clone was recorded once. The CDR3 DNA reads TGTGCCACGAGACAGGGGGCGGACACCGGGGAGCTGTTTTTT. Translating gives CATRQGADTGELFF. The V and J genes are TRBV15 and TRBJ2-2; 10 bases are a match to TRBD1. The V and J ends lost 9 bases and 3 bases, in that order; junction bases with no gene match: 4. The germline gives CDR1 LNHNV, CDR2 YYDKDF (reference sequence). This CDR3 region has 14 residues.